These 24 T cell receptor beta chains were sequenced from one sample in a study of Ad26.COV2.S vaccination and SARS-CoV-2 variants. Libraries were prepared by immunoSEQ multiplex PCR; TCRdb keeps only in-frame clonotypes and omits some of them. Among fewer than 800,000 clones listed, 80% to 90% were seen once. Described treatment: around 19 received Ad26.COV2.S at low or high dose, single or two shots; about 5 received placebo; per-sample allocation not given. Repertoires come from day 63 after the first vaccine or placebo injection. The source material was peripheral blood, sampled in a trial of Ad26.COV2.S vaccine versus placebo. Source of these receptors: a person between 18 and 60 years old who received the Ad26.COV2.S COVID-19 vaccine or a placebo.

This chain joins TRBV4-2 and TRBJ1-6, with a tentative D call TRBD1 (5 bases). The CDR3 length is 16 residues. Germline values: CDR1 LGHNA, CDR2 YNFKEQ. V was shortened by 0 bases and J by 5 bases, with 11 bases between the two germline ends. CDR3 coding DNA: TGTGCCAGCAGCCAAGAGGGGCAGGTTAATAATTCACCCCTCCACTTT. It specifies CASSQEGQVNNSPLHF.

The CDR3 DNA is TGTGCCAGCAGTTACGGCGGTGTCGGGGGAGATACGCAGTATTTT. Protein: CASSYGGVGGDTQYF. This chain connects TRBV6-6 to TRBJ2-3; tentative D call: TRBD2 (6 bases). CDR1 and CDR2 from the germline V gene are MNHNY and SVGAGI (reference sequence). The V and J ends lost 2 bases and 5 bases respectively, with 14 bases between them. This CDR3 has 15 residues.

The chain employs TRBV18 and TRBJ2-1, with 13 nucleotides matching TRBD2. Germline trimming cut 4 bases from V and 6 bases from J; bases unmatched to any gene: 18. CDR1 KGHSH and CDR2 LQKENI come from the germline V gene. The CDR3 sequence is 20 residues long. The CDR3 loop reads CASSRMSPGQGTSGANEQFF. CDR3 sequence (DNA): TGTGCCAGCTCACGAATGTCCCCGGGACAGGGGACTAGCGGGGCCAATGAGCAGTTCTTC.

CDR3: CASSWTSGSQETQYF. In nucleotides, the CDR3 is TGTGCCAGCAGTTGGACTAGCGGGTCCCAAGAGACCCAGTACTTC. This chain uses TRBV6-5 with TRBJ2-5, with 11 bases matching TRBD2. V trimming: 4 bases; J trimming: 1 base; junction bases outside the gene matches: 2. Germline V gene data show CDR1 as MNHEY and CDR2 as SVGAGI. CDR3 length: 15 amino acids.

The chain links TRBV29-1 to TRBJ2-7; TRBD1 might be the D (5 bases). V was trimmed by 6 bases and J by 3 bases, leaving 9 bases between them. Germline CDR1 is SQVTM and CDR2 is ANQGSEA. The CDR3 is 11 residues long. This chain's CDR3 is CSVTQGYEQYF. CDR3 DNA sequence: TGCAGCGTGACCCAGGGCTACGAGCAGTACTTC.

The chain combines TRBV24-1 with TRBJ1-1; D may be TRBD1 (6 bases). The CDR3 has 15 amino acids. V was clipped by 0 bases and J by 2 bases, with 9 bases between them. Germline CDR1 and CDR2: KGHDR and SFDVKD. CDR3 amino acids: CATSDLGRGNTEAFF. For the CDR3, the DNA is TGTGCCACCAGTGATTTGGGCAGGGGAAACACTGAAGCTTTCTTT.

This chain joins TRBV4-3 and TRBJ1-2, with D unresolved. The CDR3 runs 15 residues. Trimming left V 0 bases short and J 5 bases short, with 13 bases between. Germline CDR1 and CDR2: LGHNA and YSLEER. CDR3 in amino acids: CASSQEPAEPYGYTF. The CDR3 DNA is TGCGCCAGCAGCCAAGAGCCGGCAGAGCCGTATGGCTACACCTTC.

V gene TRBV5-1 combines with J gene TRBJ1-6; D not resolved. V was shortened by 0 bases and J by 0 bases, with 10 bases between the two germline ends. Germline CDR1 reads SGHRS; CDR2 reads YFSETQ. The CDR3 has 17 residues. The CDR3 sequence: CASSLVPASSYNSPLHF. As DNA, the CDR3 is TGCGCCAGCAGCTTGGTCCCGGCAAGCTCCTATAATTCACCCCTCCACTTT.

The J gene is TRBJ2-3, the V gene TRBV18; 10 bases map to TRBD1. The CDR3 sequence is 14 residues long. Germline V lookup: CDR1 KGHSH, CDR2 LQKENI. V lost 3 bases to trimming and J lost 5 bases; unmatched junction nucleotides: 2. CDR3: CASSPTGGRDTQYF. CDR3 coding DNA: TGTGCCAGCTCACCGACAGGGGGCAGAGATACGCAGTATTTT. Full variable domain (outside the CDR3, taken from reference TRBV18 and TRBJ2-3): NAGVMQNPRHLVRRRGQEARLRCSPMKGHSHVYWYRQLPEEGLKFMVYLQKENIIDESGMPKERFSAEFPKEGPSILRIQQVVRGDSAAYFCASSPTGGRDTQYFGPGTRLTVL.

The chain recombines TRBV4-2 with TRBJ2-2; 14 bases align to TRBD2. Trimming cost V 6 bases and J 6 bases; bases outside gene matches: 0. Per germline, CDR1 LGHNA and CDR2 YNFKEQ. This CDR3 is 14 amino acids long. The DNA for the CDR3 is TGTGCCAGCAGGGGACTAGCGGGAGCCGGGGAGCTGTTTTTT. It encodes CASRGLAGAGELFF.

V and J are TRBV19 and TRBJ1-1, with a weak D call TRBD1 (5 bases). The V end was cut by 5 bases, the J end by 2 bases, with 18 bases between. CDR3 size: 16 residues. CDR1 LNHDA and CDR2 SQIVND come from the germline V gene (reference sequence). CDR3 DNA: TGTGCCAGTAGTGAATACCGGGGCTCAAGCAACACTGAAGCTTTCTTT. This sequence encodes CASSEYRGSSNTEAFF.

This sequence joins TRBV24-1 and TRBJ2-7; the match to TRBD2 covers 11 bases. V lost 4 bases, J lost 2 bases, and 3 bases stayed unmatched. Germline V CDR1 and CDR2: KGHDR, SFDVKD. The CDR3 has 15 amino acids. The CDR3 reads CATSELAGAAYEQYF. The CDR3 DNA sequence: TGTGCCACCAGTGAACTAGCGGGAGCCGCCTACGAGCAGTACTTC.

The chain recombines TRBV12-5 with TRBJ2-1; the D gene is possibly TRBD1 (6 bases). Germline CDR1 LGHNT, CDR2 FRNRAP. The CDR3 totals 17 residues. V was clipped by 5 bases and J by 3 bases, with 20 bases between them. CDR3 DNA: TGTGCTAGTGGTCTGAGCCCAGGGGATAATTTCTACAATGAGCAGTTCTTC. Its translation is CASGLSPGDNFYNEQFF.

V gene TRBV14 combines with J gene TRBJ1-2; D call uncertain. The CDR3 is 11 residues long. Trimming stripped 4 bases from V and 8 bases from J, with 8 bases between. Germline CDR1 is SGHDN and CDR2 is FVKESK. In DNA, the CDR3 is TGTGCCAGCAGCCCGGCGGGAGGCTACACCTTC. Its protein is CASSPAGGYTF. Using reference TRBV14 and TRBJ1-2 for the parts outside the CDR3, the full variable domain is EAGVTQFPSHSVIEKGQTVTLRCDPISGHDNLYWYRRVMGKEIKFLLHFVKESKQDESGMPNNRFLAERTGGTYSTLKVQPAELEDSGVYFCASSPAGGYTFGSGTRLTVV.

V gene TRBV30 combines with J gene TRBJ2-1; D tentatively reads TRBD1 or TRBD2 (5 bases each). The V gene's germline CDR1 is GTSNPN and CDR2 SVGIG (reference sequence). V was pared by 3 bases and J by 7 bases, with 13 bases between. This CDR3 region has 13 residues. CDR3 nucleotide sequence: TGTGCCTGGAGCGGGACCTTCGGGAATGAGCAGTTCTTC. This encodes CAWSGTFGNEQFF.

CDR3 sequence: CASGRDSNYQPQHF. CDR3 nucleotides: TGTGCTAGTGGAAGGGACAGTAACTATCAGCCCCAGCATTTT. The J gene is TRBJ1-5, the V gene TRBV12-5, with TRBD1 identical over 7 bases. This CDR3 spans 14 amino acids. Trimming cost V 6 bases and J 5 bases; bases outside gene matches: 7. The V gene's germline CDR1 is LGHNT and CDR2 FRNRAP.

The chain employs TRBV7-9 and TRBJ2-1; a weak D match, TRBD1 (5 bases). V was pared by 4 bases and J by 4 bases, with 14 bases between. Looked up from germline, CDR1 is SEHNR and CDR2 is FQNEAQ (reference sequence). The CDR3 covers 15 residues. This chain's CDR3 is CASSSGRVSYNEQFF. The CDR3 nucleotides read TGTGCCAGCAGCTCGGGCAGGGTTTCATACAATGAGCAGTTCTTC.

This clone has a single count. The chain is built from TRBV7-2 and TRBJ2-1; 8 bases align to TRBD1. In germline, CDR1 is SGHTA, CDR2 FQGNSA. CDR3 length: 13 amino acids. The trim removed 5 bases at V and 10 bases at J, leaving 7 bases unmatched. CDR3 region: CASSATRTGEQFF. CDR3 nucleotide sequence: TGTGCCAGCAGCGCGACCCGGACAGGGGAGCAGTTCTTC.

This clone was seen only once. The CDR3 loop is CASSQAGDRNSPLHF. The CDR3 DNA follows: TGCGCCAGCAGCCAAGCAGGGGACCGCAATTCACCCCTCCACTTT. The rearrangement uses TRBV4-3 and TRBJ1-6; D may be TRBD1 (6 bases). V gave up 1 base and J gave up 7 bases, with 11 bases separating them. Per germline, CDR1 LGHNA and CDR2 YSLEER. The CDR3 contains 15 residues.

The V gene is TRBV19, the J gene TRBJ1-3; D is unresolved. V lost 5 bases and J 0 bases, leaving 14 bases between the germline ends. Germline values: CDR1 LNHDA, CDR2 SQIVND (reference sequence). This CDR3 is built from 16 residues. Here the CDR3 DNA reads TGTGCCAGTAGTCCCGGACCTCAGCACTCTGGAAACACCATATATTTT. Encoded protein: CASSPGPQHSGNTIYF.

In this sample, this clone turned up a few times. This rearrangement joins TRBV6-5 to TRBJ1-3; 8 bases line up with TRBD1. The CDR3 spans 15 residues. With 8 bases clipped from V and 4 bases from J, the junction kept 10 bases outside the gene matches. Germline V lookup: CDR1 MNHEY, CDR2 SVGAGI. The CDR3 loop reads CASGTGQTTGNTIYF. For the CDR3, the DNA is TGTGCCAGCGGGACAGGACAGACTACGGGAAACACCATATATTTT.

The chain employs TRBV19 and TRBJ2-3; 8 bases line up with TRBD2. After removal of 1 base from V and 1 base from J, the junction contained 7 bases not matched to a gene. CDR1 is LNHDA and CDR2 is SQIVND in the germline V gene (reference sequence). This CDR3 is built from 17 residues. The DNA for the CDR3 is TGTGCCAGTAGTATAGTTGCAGCGGGAGACGGCACAGATACGCAGTATTTT. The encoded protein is CASSIVAAGDGTDTQYF.

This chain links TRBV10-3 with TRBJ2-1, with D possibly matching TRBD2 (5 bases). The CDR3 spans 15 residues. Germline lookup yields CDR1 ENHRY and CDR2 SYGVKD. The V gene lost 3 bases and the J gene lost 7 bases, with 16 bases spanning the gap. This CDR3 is CAISDNGLSYNEQFF. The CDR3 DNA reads TGTGCCATCAGTGATAATGGACTCTCGTATAATGAGCAGTTCTTC.

CDR3 residues: CASSQSAQGAAGYTF. Written as DNA, the CDR3 is TGTGCCAGCAGCCAATCGGCCCAGGGGGCCGCAGGCTACACCTTC. The rearrangement joins TRBV16 to TRBJ1-2; 8 nucleotides align to TRBD1. The V gene end was trimmed by 0 bases and the J gene end by 8 bases; junction bases not matched to a gene: 8. In germline, CDR1 is KGHSY, CDR2 FQNENV. The length of the CDR3 is 15 residues. The variable domain in full, completed from reference TRBV16 and TRBJ1-2, reads GEEVAQTPKHLVRGEGQKAKLYCAPIKGHSYVFWYQQVLKNEFKFLISFQNENVFDETGMPKERFSAKCLPNSPCSLEIQATKLEDSAVYFCASSQSAQGAAGYTFGSGTRLTVV.